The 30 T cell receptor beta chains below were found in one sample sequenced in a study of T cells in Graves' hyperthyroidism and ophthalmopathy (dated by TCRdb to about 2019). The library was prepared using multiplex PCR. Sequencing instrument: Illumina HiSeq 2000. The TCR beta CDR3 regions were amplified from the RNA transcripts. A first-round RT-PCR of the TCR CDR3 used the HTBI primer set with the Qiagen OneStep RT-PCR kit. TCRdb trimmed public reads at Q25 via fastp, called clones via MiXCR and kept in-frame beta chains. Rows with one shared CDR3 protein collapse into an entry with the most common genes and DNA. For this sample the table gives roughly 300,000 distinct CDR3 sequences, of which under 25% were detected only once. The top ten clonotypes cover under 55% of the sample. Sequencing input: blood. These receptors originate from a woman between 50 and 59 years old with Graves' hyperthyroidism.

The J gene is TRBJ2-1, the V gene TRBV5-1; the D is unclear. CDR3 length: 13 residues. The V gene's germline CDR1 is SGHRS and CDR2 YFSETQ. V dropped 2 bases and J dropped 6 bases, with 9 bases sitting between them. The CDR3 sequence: CASSLPRPNEQFF. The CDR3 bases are TGCGCCAGCAGCTTACCCCGACCCAATGAGCAGTTCTTC. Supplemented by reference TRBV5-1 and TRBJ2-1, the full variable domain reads KAGVTQTPRYLIKTRGQQVTLSCSPISGHRSVSWYQQTPGQGLQFLFEYFSETQRNKGNFPGRFSGRQFSNSRSEMNVSTLELGDSALYLCASSLPRPNEQFFGPGTRLTVL.

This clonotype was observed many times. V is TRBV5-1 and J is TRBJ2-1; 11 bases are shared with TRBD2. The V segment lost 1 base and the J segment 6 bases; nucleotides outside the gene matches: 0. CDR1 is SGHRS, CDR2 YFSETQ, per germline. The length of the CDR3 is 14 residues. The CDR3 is CASSLTSGSNEQFF. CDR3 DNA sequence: TGCGCCAGCAGCTTGACTAGCGGGAGCAATGAGCAGTTCTTC.

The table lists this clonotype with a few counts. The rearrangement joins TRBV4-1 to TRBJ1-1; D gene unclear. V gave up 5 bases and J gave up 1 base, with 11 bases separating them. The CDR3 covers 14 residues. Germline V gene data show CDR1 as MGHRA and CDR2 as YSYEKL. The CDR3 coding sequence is TGCGCCAGCAGCTTAATAACAGAGAACACTGAAGCTTTCTTT. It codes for CASSLITENTEAFF.

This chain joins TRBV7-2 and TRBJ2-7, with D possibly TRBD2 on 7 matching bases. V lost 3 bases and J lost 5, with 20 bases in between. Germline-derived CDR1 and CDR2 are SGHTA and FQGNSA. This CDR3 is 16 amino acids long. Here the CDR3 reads CASSLSKTGGLNEQYF. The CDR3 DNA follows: TGTGCCAGCAGCTTGAGTAAAACGGGGGGCTTGAACGAGCAGTACTTC.

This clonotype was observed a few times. The CDR3 region is CASSLSPGGNLDNSPLHF. CDR3 coding DNA: TGTGCCAGCAGCTTATCCCCAGGGGGGAATTTGGATAATTCACCCCTCCACTTT. The rearrangement links TRBV11-2 to TRBJ1-6, with 7 bases identical to TRBD1. V lost 2 bases and J lost 5; bases outside the gene matches: 12. Looked up from germline, CDR1 is SGHAT and CDR2 is FQNNGV. The CDR3 covers 18 residues.

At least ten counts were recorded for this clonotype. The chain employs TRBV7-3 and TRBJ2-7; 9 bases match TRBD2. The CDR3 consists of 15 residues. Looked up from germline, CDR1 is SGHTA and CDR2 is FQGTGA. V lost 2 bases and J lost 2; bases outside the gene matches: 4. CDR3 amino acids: CASSLAASGAYEQYF. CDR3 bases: TGTGCCAGCAGCTTAGCGGCTAGCGGGGCCTACGAGCAGTACTTC.

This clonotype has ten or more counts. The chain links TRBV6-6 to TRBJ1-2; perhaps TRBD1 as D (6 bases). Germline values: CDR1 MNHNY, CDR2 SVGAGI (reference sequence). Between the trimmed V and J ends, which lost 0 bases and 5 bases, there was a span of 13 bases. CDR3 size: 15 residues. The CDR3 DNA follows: TGTGCCAGCAGTTACTCGGCAGGGGTTCGTTATGGCTACACCTTC. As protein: CASSYSAGVRYGYTF.

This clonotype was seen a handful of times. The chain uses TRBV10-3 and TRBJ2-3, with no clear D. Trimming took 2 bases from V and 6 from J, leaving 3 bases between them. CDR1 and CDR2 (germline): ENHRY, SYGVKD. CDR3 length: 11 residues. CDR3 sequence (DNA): TGTGCCATCAGTGAGACGGATACGCAGTATTTT. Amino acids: CAISETDTQYF.

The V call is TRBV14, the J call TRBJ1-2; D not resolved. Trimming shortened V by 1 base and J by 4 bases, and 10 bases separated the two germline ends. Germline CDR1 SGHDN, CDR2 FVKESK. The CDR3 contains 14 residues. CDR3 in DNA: TGTGCCAGCAGCCAAGCTAGGTCCGGCTATGGCTACACCTTC. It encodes CASSQARSGYGYTF.

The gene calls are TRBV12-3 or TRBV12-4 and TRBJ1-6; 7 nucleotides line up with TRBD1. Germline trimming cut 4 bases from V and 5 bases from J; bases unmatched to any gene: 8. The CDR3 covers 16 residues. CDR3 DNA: TGTGCCAGCAGTTCTAGGGGGCAGCTGAATAATTCACCCCTCCACTTT. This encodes CASSSRGQLNNSPLHF.

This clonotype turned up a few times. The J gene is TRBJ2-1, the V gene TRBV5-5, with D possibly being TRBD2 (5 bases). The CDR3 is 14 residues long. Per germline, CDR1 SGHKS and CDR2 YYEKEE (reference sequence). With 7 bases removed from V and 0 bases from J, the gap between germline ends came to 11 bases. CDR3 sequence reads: CASQRVSSYNEQFF. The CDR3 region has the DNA TGTGCCAGCCAGAGGGTTAGCTCCTACAATGAGCAGTTCTTC.

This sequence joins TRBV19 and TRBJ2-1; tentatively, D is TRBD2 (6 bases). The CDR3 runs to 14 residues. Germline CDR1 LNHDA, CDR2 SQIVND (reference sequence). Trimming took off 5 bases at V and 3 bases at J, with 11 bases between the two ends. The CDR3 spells CASSPGTFYNEQFF. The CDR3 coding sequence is TGTGCCAGTAGTCCTGGGACTTTCTACAATGAGCAGTTCTTC.

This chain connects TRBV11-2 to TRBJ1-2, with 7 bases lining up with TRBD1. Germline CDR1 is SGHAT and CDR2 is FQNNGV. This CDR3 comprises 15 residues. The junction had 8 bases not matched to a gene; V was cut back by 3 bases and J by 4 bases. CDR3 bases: TGTGCCAGCAGCTTTAGTGAGGGGGCGGCCTATGGCTACACCTTC. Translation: CASSFSEGAAYGYTF. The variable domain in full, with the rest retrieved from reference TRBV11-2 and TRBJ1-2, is EAGVAQSPRYKIIEKRQSVAFWCNPISGHATLYWYQQILGQGPKLLIQFQNNGVVDDSQLPKDRFSAERLKGVDSTLKIQPAKLEDSAVYLCASSFSEGAAYGYTFGSGTRLTVV.

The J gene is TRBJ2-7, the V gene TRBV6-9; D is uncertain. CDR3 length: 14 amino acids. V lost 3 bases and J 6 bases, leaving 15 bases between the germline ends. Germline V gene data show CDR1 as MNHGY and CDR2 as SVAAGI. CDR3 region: CASSYRSSLTEQYF. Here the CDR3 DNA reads TGTGCCAGCAGTTACCGGAGTAGCCTAACCGAGCAGTACTTC.

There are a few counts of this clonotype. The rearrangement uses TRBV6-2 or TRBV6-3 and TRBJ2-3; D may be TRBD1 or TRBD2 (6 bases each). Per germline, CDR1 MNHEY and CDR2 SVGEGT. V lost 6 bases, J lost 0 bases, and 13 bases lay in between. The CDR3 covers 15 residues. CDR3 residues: CASRVRGVSTDTQYF. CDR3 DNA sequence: TGTGCCAGCAGGGTAAGGGGGGTGAGCACAGATACGCAGTATTTT.

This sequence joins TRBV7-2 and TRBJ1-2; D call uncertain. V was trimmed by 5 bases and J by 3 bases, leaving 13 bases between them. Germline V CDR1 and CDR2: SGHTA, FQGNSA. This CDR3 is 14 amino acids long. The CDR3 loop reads CASSQRPQDYGYTF. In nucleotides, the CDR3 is TGTGCCAGCAGCCAAAGACCGCAGGACTATGGCTACACCTTC.

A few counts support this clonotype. As DNA, the CDR3 is TGCAGTGCTTCGAAGGAAAACATTCAGTACTTC. It yields the protein CSASKENIQYF. The chain joins TRBV20-1 to TRBJ2-4; no firm D call. The CDR3 consists of 11 residues. V lost 5 bases, J lost 5 bases, and 7 bases lay in between. CDR1 and CDR2 (germline): DFQATT, SNEGSKA (reference sequence).

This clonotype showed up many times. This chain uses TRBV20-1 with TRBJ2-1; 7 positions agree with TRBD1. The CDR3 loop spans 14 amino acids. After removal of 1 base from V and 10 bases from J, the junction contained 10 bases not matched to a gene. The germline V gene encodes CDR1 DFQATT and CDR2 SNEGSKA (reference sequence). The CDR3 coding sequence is TGCAGTGCTAGAGGGGACAGTCAAATTGGGGAGCAGTTCTTC. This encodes CSARGDSQIGEQFF.

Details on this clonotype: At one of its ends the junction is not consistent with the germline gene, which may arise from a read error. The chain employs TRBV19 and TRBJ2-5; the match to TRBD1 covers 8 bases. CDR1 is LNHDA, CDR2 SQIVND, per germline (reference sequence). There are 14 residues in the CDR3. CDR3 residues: CASSTTGGQEAQYF. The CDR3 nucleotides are TGTGCCAGTAGTACAACAGGGGGTCAAGAGGCCCAGTACTTC.

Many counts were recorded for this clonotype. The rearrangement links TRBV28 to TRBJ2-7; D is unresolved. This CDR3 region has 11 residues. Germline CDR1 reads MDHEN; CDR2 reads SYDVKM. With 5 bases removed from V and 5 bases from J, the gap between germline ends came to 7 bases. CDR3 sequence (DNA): TGTGCCAGCAGTCCCCAGGACGAGCAGTACTTC. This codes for CASSPQDEQYF.

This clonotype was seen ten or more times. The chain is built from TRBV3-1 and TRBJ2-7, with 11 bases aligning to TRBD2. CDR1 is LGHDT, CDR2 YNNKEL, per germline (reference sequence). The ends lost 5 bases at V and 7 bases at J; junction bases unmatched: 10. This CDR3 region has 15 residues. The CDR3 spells CASSFSGRAGREQYF. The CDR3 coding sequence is TGTGCCAGCAGCTTTAGCGGGAGGGCCGGTAGGGAGCAGTACTTC.

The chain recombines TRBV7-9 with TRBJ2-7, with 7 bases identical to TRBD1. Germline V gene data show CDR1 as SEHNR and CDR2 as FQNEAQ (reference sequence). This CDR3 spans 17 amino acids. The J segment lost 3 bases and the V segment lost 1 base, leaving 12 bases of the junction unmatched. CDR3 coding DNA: TGTGCCAGCAGCTTAGGGGCCCCCGACAGGGTTGGCTACGAGCAGTACTTC. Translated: CASSLGAPDRVGYEQYF. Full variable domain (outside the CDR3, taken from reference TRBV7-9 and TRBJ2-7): DTGVSQNPRHKITKRGQNVTFRCDPISEHNRLYWYRQTLGQGPEFLTYFQNEAQLEKSRLLSDRFSAERPKGSFSTLEIQRTEQGDSAMYLCASSLGAPDRVGYEQYFGPGTRLTVT.

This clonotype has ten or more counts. DNA for the CDR3: TGTGCCAGCAGCTTAACGTCGTCTACAGCAGATACGCAGTATTTT. Translating it yields CASSLTSSTADTQYF. The chain uses TRBV7-3 and TRBJ2-3; no clear D gene. Trimming pared 0 bases from V and 4 bases from J, leaving 11 bases between. This CDR3 comprises 15 residues. Germline loops: CDR1 SGHTA, CDR2 FQGTGA.

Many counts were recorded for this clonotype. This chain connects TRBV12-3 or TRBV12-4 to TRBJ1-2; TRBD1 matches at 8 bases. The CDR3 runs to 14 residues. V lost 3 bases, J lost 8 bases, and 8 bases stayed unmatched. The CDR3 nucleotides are TGTGCCAGCAGTTTCAGAGACAGGGGTATGGGCTACACCTTC. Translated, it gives CASSFRDRGMGYTF.

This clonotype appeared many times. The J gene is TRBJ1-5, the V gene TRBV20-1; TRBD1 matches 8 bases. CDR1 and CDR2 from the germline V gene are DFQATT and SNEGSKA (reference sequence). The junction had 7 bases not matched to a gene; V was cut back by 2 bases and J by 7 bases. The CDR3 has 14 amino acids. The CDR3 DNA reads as TGCAGTGCTAGATCAGGGGGCGCGGGGCAGCCCCAGCATTTT. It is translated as CSARSGGAGQPQHF.

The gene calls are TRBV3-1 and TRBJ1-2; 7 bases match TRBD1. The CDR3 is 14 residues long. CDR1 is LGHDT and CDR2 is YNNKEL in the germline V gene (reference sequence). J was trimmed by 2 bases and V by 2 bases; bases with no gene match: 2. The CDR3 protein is CASSQQTGNYGYTF. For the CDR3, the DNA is TGTGCCAGCAGCCAACAGACAGGGAACTATGGCTACACCTTC.

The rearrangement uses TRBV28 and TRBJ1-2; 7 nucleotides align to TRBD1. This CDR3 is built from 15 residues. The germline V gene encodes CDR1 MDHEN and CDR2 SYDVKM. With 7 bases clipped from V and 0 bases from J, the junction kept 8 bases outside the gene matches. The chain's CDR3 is CASKLTGTANYGYTF. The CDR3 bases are TGTGCCAGCAAACTGACCGGGACAGCTAACTATGGCTACACCTTC.

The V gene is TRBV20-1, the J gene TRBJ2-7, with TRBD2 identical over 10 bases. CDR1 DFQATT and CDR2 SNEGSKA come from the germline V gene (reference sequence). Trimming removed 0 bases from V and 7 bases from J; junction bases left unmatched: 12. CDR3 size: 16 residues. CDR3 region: CSARDSSGGQPWEQYF. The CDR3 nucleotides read TGCAGTGCTAGAGATTCTAGCGGGGGCCAGCCGTGGGAGCAGTACTTC.

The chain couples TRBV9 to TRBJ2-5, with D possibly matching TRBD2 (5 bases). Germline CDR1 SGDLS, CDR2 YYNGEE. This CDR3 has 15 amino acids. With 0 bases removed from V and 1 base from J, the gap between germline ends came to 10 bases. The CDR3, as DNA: TGTGCCAGCAGCGTAGGTAGCGCTATCCAAGAGACCCAGTACTTC. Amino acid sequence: CASSVGSAIQETQYF.

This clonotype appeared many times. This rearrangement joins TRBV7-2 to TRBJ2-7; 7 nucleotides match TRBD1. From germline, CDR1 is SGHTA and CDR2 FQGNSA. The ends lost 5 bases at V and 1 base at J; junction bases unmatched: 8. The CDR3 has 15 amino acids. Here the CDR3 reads CASSPRPGQSYEQYF. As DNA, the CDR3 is TGTGCCAGCAGCCCCCGACCGGGACAGTCCTACGAGCAGTACTTC.